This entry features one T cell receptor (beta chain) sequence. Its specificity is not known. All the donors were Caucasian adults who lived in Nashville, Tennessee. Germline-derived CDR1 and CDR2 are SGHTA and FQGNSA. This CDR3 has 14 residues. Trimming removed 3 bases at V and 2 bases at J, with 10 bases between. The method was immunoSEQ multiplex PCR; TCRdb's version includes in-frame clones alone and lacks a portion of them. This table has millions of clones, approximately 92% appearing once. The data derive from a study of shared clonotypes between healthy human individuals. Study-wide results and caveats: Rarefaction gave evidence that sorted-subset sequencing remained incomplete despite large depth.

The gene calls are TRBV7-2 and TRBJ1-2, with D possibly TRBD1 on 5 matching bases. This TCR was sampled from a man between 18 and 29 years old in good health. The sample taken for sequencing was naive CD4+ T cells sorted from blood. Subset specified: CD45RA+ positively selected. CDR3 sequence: CASSFRGRNYGYTF. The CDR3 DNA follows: TGTGCCAGCAGCTTCCGGGGCAGGAACTATGGCTACACCTTC.